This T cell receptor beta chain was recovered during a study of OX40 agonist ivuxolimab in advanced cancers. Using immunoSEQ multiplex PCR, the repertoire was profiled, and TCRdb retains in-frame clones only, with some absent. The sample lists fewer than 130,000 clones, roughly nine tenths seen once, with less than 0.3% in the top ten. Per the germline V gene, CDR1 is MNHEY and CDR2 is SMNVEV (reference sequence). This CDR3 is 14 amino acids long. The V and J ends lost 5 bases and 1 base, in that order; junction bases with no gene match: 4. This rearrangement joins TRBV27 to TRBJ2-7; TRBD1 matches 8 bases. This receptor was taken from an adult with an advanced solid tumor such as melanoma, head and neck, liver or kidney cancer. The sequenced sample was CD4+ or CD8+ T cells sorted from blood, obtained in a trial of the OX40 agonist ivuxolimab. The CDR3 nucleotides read TGTGCCAGCAGTCGACAGGGGCCTTCCTACGAGCAGTACTTC. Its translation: CASSRQGPSYEQYF.